Each of the 30 T cell receptor beta chains below was sequenced from the same sample in a study of regulatory and conventional T cells in RAG deficiency. Conventional CD4+ T cells were sorted from blood as CD25-low CD127-high cells. Only in-frame clones appear in the TCRdb table, and some are missing; sequencing was by immunoSEQ multiplex PCR. The sample consists of roughly 30,000 clones, about 96% of them appearing once. This sample also belongs to another study, concerning regulatory T cells. In that study: The primer mix had 52 TRBV and 13 TRBJ primers.

The sequenced sample was CD25- CD4+ T cells sorted from blood. These receptors all stem from a human donor in good health.

The chain uses TRBV7-9 and TRBJ1-2; D is undetermined. V lost 1 base to trimming and J lost 7 bases, with 13 bases between them. CDR3 size: 14 residues. Germline V CDR1 and CDR2: SEHNR, FQNEAQ (reference sequence). The CDR3 here is CASSLVSVVRGYTF. For the CDR3, the DNA is TGTGCCAGCAGCTTAGTTTCGGTGGTTCGTGGCTACACCTTC.

The rearrangement uses TRBV19 and TRBJ1-1, with 7 bases that match TRBD1. The junction had 7 bases not matched to a gene; V was cut back by 4 bases and J by 5 bases. This CDR3 spans 14 amino acids. Germline V CDR1 and CDR2: LNHDA, SQIVND (reference sequence). In DNA form, the CDR3 reads TGTGCCAGTAGTACGGACAGGACCGGGACTGAAGCTTTCTTT. Amino acid sequence: CASSTDRTGTEAFF. Full variable domain (outside the CDR3, taken from reference TRBV19 and TRBJ1-1): DGGITQSPKYLFRKEGQNVTLSCEQNLNHDAMYWYRQDPGQGLRLIYYSQIVNDFQKGDIAEGYSVSREKKESFPLTVTSAQKNPTAFYLCASSTDRTGTEAFFGQGTRLTVV.

The rearrangement joins TRBV5-1 to TRBJ1-6; D gene unclear. The CDR3 sequence is 16 residues long. Germline lookup yields CDR1 SGHRS and CDR2 YFSETQ. The V gene lost 4 bases and the J gene lost 8 bases, with 19 bases spanning the gap. The CDR3 is CASSRRPAARDSPLHF. The CDR3 nucleotides are TGCGCCAGCAGCAGACGGCCCGCCGCTCGGGATTCACCCCTCCACTTT.

This rearrangement joins TRBV10-1 to TRBJ1-1; maybe TRBD1 (6 bases). This CDR3 is 15 amino acids long. Germline CDR1 and CDR2: WNHNN and SYGVQD (reference sequence). V was pared by 0 bases and J by 1 base, with 9 bases between. CDR3 amino acids: CASSESTGPNTEAFF. The CDR3, as DNA: TGCGCCAGCAGTGAGTCCACAGGGCCGAACACTGAAGCTTTCTTT.

This chain connects TRBV5-4 to TRBJ2-5; 8 nucleotides agree with TRBD1. J lost 4 bases, V lost 5 bases, and 16 bases had no gene match. CDR3 size: 17 residues. CDR1 is SGHNT and CDR2 is YYREEE in the germline V gene (reference sequence). Written as DNA, the CDR3 is TGTGCCAGCAGACTTGGGGGTGAACGGACAGGGAGAGAGACCCAGTACTTC. Its translation: CASRLGGERTGRETQYF.

The chain carries TRBV7-2 and TRBJ2-1, with 7 bases matching TRBD2. CDR1 SGHTA and CDR2 FQGNSA come from the germline V gene. This CDR3 spans 15 amino acids. V lost 3 bases, J lost 6 bases, and 8 bases stayed unmatched. Here the CDR3 DNA reads TGTGCCAGCAGCTTCCAAGCGGGAACGGGCAATGAGCAGTTCTTC. Protein product: CASSFQAGTGNEQFF.

This sequence joins TRBV18 and TRBJ1-5; no reliable D call. The CDR3 has 14 residues. The germline gives CDR1 KGHSH, CDR2 LQKENI. Trimming pared 6 bases from V and 0 bases from J, leaving 9 bases between. CDR3 region: CASSFTDSNQPQHF. CDR3 nucleotide sequence: TGTGCCAGCTCTTTTACAGATAGCAATCAGCCCCAGCATTTT.

J is TRBJ2-7 and V is TRBV7-6; 7 nucleotides line up with TRBD2. V lost 1 base and J lost 3; bases outside the gene matches: 6. Per germline, CDR1 SGHVS and CDR2 FNYEAQ. This CDR3 comprises 15 residues. The CDR3 nucleotides read TGTGCCAGCAGCTTAGTTGCGGGAGATCTCTACGAGCAGTACTTC. It translates to CASSLVAGDLYEQYF. Looking up the rest from reference TRBV7-6 and TRBJ2-7 gives the full variable domain: GAGVSQSPRYKVTKRGQDVALRCDPISGHVSLYWYRQALGQGPEFLTYFNYEAQQDKSGLPNDRFSAERPEGSISTLTIQRTEQRDSAMYRCASSLVAGDLYEQYFGPGTRLTVT.

The chain uses TRBV6-5 and TRBJ1-5; a possible D gene is TRBD1 (5 bases). CDR3 length equals 15 residues. V was pared by 0 bases and J by 7 bases, with 13 bases between. CDR1 and CDR2 from the germline V gene are MNHEY and SVGAGI. CDR3 loop: CASSYSGRVGQPQHF. The CDR3 nucleotides read TGTGCCAGCAGTTACTCGGGCAGGGTTGGACAGCCCCAGCATTTT.

This chain connects TRBV4-1 to TRBJ1-4; maybe TRBD1 (5 bases). Trimming pared 3 bases from V and 3 bases from J, leaving 14 bases between. This CDR3 region has 16 residues. Germline assignment: CDR1 MGHRA and CDR2 YSYEKL. The CDR3 DNA is TGCGCCAGCAGCCAGGGCAGGGTCCGTTCTAATGAAAAACTGTTTTTT. This translates into CASSQGRVRSNEKLFF.

The rearrangement links TRBV20-1 to TRBJ1-1; perhaps TRBD1 as D (6 bases). The CDR3 spans 10 residues. CDR1 is DFQATT and CDR2 is SNEGSKA in the germline V gene (reference sequence). V lost 5 bases and J lost 9, with 10 bases in between. CDR3 in amino acids: CSALGTQAFF. The CDR3 region has the DNA TGCAGTGCTTTAGGGACACAAGCTTTCTTT.

The chain carries TRBV5-4 and TRBJ2-7; possibly TRBD2 for D (5 bases). This CDR3 comprises 11 residues. Germline values: CDR1 SGHNT, CDR2 YYREEE (reference sequence). V dropped 6 bases and J dropped 5 bases, with 9 bases sitting between them. CDR3 residues: CASKLRDEQYF. CDR3 DNA sequence: TGTGCCAGCAAATTGAGGGACGAGCAGTACTTC.

V gene TRBV7-2 combines with J gene TRBJ2-2; 7 nucleotides agree with TRBD1. The CDR3 contains 15 residues. Germline-derived CDR1 and CDR2 are SGHTA and FQGNSA. V dropped 1 base and J dropped 2; count of bases not matched to a gene: 1. CDR3 nucleotide sequence: TGTGCCAGCAGCTTAGGACAGGGAAACACCGGGGAGCTGTTTTTT. Its protein product is CASSLGQGNTGELFF.

The chain is built from TRBV5-6 and TRBJ1-1, with TRBD1 as a possible D gene (5 bases). Trimming stripped 0 bases from V and 0 bases from J, with 12 bases between. Germline V gives CDR1 SGHDT, CDR2 YYEEEE. This CDR3 is 16 amino acids long. The CDR3 bases are TGTGCCAGCAGCTTGGAAGGGGCGGGGATGAACACTGAAGCTTTCTTT. This codes for CASSLEGAGMNTEAFF.

The V and J genes are TRBV7-9 and TRBJ1-5; 9 nucleotides align to TRBD1. The CDR3 covers 14 residues. Germline CDR1 is SEHNR and CDR2 is FQNEAQ (reference sequence). V gave up 8 bases and J gave up 7 bases; unmatched junction bases: 9. The CDR3 region is CASDKQGAGQPQHF. Here the CDR3 DNA reads TGTGCCAGCGACAAACAGGGGGCGGGACAGCCCCAGCATTTT.

The chain has TRBV2 and TRBJ1-1; no reliable D call. This CDR3 has 12 residues. CDR1 and CDR2 (germline): SNHLY, FYNNEI. V lost 4 bases to trimming and J lost 3 bases, with 6 bases between them. CDR3 nucleotide sequence: TGTGCCAGCAGTGTGCTATACACTGAAGCTTTCTTT. It encodes CASSVLYTEAFF.

This chain connects TRBV30 to TRBJ1-1, with unresolved D. V gave up 1 base and J gave up 1 base, with 10 bases separating them. CDR1 and CDR2 (germline): GTSNPN, SVGIG (reference sequence). This CDR3 is 14 amino acids long. CDR3 nucleotides: TGTGCCTGGAGTGCCGGAAGAGGGAACACTGAAGCTTTCTTT. Its protein product is CAWSAGRGNTEAFF.

In this sample, this clone turned up a few times. This sequence joins TRBV5-1 and TRBJ1-2; TRBD1 might be the D (6 bases). Between the trimmed V and J ends, which lost 2 bases and 6 bases, there was a span of 14 bases. The CDR3 has 14 amino acids. Germline assignment: CDR1 SGHRS and CDR2 YFSETQ. The CDR3 loop reads CASSLTGIENGYTF. CDR3 in DNA: TGCGCCAGCAGCTTAACAGGGATCGAAAATGGCTACACCTTC.

The genes are TRBV6-5 and TRBJ1-2; the D gene is possibly TRBD1 (6 bases). The CDR3 has 13 amino acids. V was shortened by 6 bases and J by 3 bases, with 11 bases between the two germline ends. Germline V CDR1 and CDR2: MNHEY, SVGAGI. CDR3 region: CASSMDSDYGYTF. The DNA for the CDR3 is TGTGCCAGCAGCATGGACAGCGACTATGGCTACACCTTC.

The V call is TRBV9, the J call TRBJ2-1; 10 positions match TRBD1. The ends lost 0 bases at V and 10 bases at J; junction bases unmatched: 16. This CDR3 has 18 amino acids. In germline, CDR1 is SGDLS, CDR2 YYNGEE. CDR3 sequence: CASSVAYGTGAVSGEQFF. The CDR3 coding sequence is TGTGCCAGCAGCGTAGCTTATGGGACAGGGGCGGTTAGTGGGGAGCAGTTCTTC.

This clone was observed a single time. The chain joins TRBV5-6 to TRBJ1-5; no firm D call. The CDR3 totals 15 residues. Germline V gene sequence: CDR1 SGHDT, CDR2 YYEEEE. V lost 4 bases and J 0 bases, leaving 11 bases between the germline ends. The DNA of the CDR3 is TGTGCCAGCAGCCGTAAACAGATTAGCAATCAGCCCCAGCATTTT. It translates to CASSRKQISNQPQHF.

The genes are TRBV6-4 and TRBJ2-5; D is ambiguous. Trimming stripped 0 bases from V and 9 bases from J, with 11 bases between. The CDR3 totals 13 residues. The germline V gene has CDR1 MRHNA and CDR2 SNTAGT. CDR3 nucleotide sequence: TGTGCCAGCAGTGACTCGATAGGTGCGGCCCAGTACTTC. Its translation is CASSDSIGAAQYF.

The rearrangement links TRBV19 to TRBJ2-3; 8 bases agree with TRBD2. This CDR3 region has 15 residues. Germline values: CDR1 LNHDA, CDR2 SQIVND (reference sequence). The V gene end was trimmed by 6 bases and the J gene end by 3 bases; junction bases not matched to a gene: 8. The CDR3: CASRPGLVATDTQYF. As DNA, the CDR3 is TGTGCCAGTAGACCGGGACTAGTCGCAACAGATACGCAGTATTTT.

A few counts support this clone. The chain links TRBV10-3 to TRBJ1-3; 8 nucleotides agree with TRBD1. The V and J ends lost 2 bases and 7 bases, in that order; junction bases with no gene match: 1. CDR1 ENHRY and CDR2 SYGVKD come from the germline V gene. The CDR3 is 13 residues long. CDR3 DNA sequence: TGTGCCATCAGTGAGACAGGGGGGAACACCATATATTTT. Translation gives CAISETGGNTIYF.

The chain combines TRBV5-1 with TRBJ2-4; 11 bases map to TRBD1. Germline trimming cut 1 base from V and 0 bases from J; bases unmatched to any gene: 6. CDR3 size: 18 residues. CDR1 and CDR2 from the germline V gene are SGHRS and YFSETQ. CDR3 bases: TGCGCCAGCAGCTTGCTGGGACAGGGGGGGTTAGCCAAAAACATTCAGTACTTC. Residues: CASSLLGQGGLAKNIQYF. Full variable domain (remainder filled in from reference TRBV5-1 and TRBJ2-4): KAGVTQTPRYLIKTRGQQVTLSCSPISGHRSVSWYQQTPGQGLQFLFEYFSETQRNKGNFPGRFSGRQFSNSRSEMNVSTLELGDSALYLCASSLLGQGGLAKNIQYFGAGTRLSVL.

The V and J genes are TRBV7-2 and TRBJ2-5; TRBD2 agrees at 12 bases. Germline CDR1 reads SGHTA; CDR2 reads FQGNSA. V was clipped by 3 bases and J by 0 bases; unmatched bases: 2. The CDR3 is 16 amino acids. CDR3 sequence reads: CASSLRTSGNQETQYF. The CDR3 nucleotides are TGTGCCAGCAGCTTGCGGACTAGCGGGAACCAAGAGACCCAGTACTTC.

The chain joins TRBV19 to TRBJ2-7; possible D gene TRBD1, 5 bases. The germline V gene encodes CDR1 LNHDA and CDR2 SQIVND (reference sequence). V lost 6 bases, J lost 2 bases, and 14 bases lay in between. The CDR3 has 14 amino acids. CDR3 DNA sequence: TGTGCCAGTAGGGACCAACAGGTTCCCTACGAGCAGTACTTC. This gives the protein CASRDQQVPYEQYF.

A note on this clone: Other DNA sequences in the same sample also yield this CDR3. This rearrangement joins TRBV2 to TRBJ2-5, with a possible D match to TRBD2 (6 bases). V was cut by 2 bases and J by 6 bases, with 16 bases left in between. This CDR3 region has 15 residues. The germline gives CDR1 SNHLY, CDR2 FYNNEI. The CDR3 loop is CASSERVSGSKTQYF. CDR3 nucleotide sequence: TGTGCCAGCAGTGAAAGGGTTAGCGGTTCCAAGACCCAGTACTTC.

The gene calls are TRBV5-4 and TRBJ2-5; no reliable D call. Germline V gene data show CDR1 as SGHNT and CDR2 as YYREEE (reference sequence). Trimming removed 2 bases at V and 1 base at J, with 3 bases between. The CDR3 contains 12 residues. CDR3 sequence reads: CASSFSQETQYF. CDR3 nucleotides: TGTGCCAGCAGCTTTAGCCAAGAGACCCAGTACTTC.

The chain couples TRBV5-1 to TRBJ2-2, with D hard to call. Germline V lookup: CDR1 SGHRS, CDR2 YFSETQ. V dropped 0 bases and J dropped 2 bases, with 8 bases sitting between them. This CDR3 region has 15 residues. The CDR3 region has the DNA TGCGCCAGCAGCTTGGCGGCAGGAAACACCGGGGAGCTGTTTTTT. This translates into CASSLAAGNTGELFF.